This T cell receptor (beta chain) was obtained from a study of cytomegalovirus exposure and HLA in healthy donors. Overall study: HLA-typed donors were the source of approximately 88 million unique TCRs held in an early data release. Membership in the Caucasian-associated ancestry cluster was found for around four fifths of around 380 genotyped donors.

The study ran its PCR with 60 Vbeta and 13 Jbeta primers. Sequencing used immunoSEQ multiplex PCR; TCRdb keeps in-frame clones, though not all of them. The sample yields 100,000 to 150,000 clones, around four fifths seen once. Regarding the study as a whole: There were about 160 TCR beta chains listed as cytomegalovirus-associated.

As regards this clone: Its target is unknown.

CDR3 size: 14 residues. Germline V gene sequence: CDR1 SGHRS, CDR2 YFSETQ. V gave up 4 bases and J gave up 2 bases; unmatched junction bases: 3. Sequenced input: PBMCs. This chain joins TRBV5-1 and TRBJ2-3; 8 bases are shared with TRBD1. This sequence was found in a man between 60 and 75 years old in good health and CMV-seropositive. CDR3 DNA sequence: TGCGCCAGCAGCACGGACAGGGTCACAGATACGCAGTATTTT. Translating gives CASSTDRVTDTQYF.